Each of the 22 T cell receptor beta chains below was sequenced from the same sample in a study of CD8 T cells in Susac syndrome. Random hexamers were used to reverse transcribe an amount of about 0.45 to 1 ug RNA. TCRdb fed the immunoSEQ multiplex PCR reads into MiXCR, producing one record per CDR3 protein. The sample yields approximately 190,000 distinct CDR3 sequences, 90% to 95% seen once. Sequenced: CD4+ T cells from PBMCs. The receptor set was obtained from a human donor in good health.

The chain recombines TRBV18 with TRBJ1-6; D gene unclear. This CDR3 spans 17 amino acids. In germline, CDR1 is KGHSH, CDR2 LQKENI. V lost 2 bases to trimming and J lost 1 base, with 12 bases between them. The CDR3 nucleotides are TGTGCCAGCTCACCAACCATGGGGAGGTCCTATAATTCACCCCTCCACTTT. Its translation: CASSPTMGRSYNSPLHF.

The V and J genes are TRBV11-2 and TRBJ2-3; tentative D call: TRBD1 (5 bases). The CDR3 runs to 18 residues. Germline CDR1 reads SGHAT; CDR2 reads FQNNGV. The V gene lost 5 bases and the J gene lost 2 bases, with 23 bases spanning the gap. CDR3 loop: CASSRGAGLHLTTDTQYF. The CDR3 nucleotides read TGTGCCAGCAGCCGTGGGGCAGGCCTCCACTTAACCACAGATACGCAGTATTTT.

This clonotype was counted a single time. The chain joins TRBV7-2 to TRBJ2-1; the D call may be TRBD1 or TRBD2 (6 bases each). The CDR3 sequence is 13 residues long. V was clipped by 5 bases and J by 12 bases, with 17 bases between them. CDR1 and CDR2 (germline): SGHTA, FQGNSA. CDR3: CASSPRDTLGQFF. The DNA of the CDR3 is TGTGCCAGCAGCCCGCGGGACACCCTAGGGCAGTTCTTC.

In its sample, this clonotype was seen once. This sequence joins TRBV30 and TRBJ2-7; 10 positions agree with TRBD1. V was clipped by 3 bases and J by 6 bases; unmatched bases: 14. Germline V gene sequence: CDR1 GTSNPN, CDR2 SVGIG (reference sequence). The CDR3 sequence is 16 residues long. The CDR3, as DNA: TGTGCCTGGAGGTCCGGGACAGGGGTTATTTACCGCGAGCAGTACTTC. Its protein is CAWRSGTGVIYREQYF.

The chain combines TRBV13 with TRBJ2-1, with 8 bases matching TRBD2. V lost 5 bases to trimming and J lost 9 bases; unmatched junction nucleotides: 15. The CDR3 is 16 residues long. Germline assignment: CDR1 PRHDT and CDR2 FYEKMQ (reference sequence). The CDR3 DNA reads TGTGCCAGCAGCCTTCTCCCGGGGGGGCGATCGGTTGAGCAGTTCTTC. Amino acids: CASSLLPGGRSVEQFF.

This clonotype appeared once. Written as DNA, the CDR3 is TGTGCCAGCTCACCACGGGGCCCTGGGAACACTGAAGCTTTCTTT. Residues: CASSPRGPGNTEAFF. V is TRBV18 and J is TRBJ1-1; possible D gene TRBD1, 5 bases. This CDR3 spans 15 amino acids. Germline CDR1 KGHSH, CDR2 LQKENI. The V end was cut by 1 base, the J end by 1 base, with 10 bases between.

This chain uses TRBV6-2 or TRBV6-3 with TRBJ2-2, with 7 nucleotides matching TRBD2. This CDR3 is built from 18 residues. Germline-derived CDR1 and CDR2 are MNHEY and SVGEGT. The J segment lost 4 bases and the V segment lost 5 bases, leaving 16 bases of the junction unmatched. The DNA of the CDR3 is TGTGCCAGCAGTGCCGCCCGGGGCGCGGGGGACCTCACCGGGGAGCTGTTTTTT. Protein: CASSAARGAGDLTGELFF.

This clonotype was seen just once. The chain employs TRBV4-3 and TRBJ2-6; no clear D gene. CDR3 length: 17 residues. Trimming shortened V by 0 bases and J by 4 bases, and 13 bases separated the two germline ends. The germline V gene encodes CDR1 LGHNA and CDR2 YSLEER. DNA of the CDR3: TGCGCCAGCAGCCAAGATTGGGGAAGAGGAGGGGCCAACGTCCTGACTTTC. The encoded protein is CASSQDWGRGGANVLTF.

The chain combines TRBV5-1 with TRBJ1-4; D possibly corresponds to TRBD1 (5 bases). The V end lost 0 bases, the J end lost 6 bases, and 9 bases lay between the germline ends. CDR3 length: 14 residues. CDR1 SGHRS and CDR2 YFSETQ come from the germline V gene. The CDR3 reads CASSLVGGDEKLFF. CDR3 in DNA: TGCGCCAGCAGCTTGGTCGGAGGGGATGAAAAACTGTTTTTT.

The chain uses TRBV29-1 and TRBJ2-7, with D perhaps TRBD2 (5 bases). Trimming removed 7 bases from V and 1 base from J, with 14 bases in between. The CDR3 contains 13 residues. The germline V gene has CDR1 SQVTM and CDR2 ANQGSEA. CDR3 DNA sequence: TGCAGCGCCGGACGGGGTTTATCCTACGAGCAGTACTTC. Translating it yields CSAGRGLSYEQYF.

The chain couples TRBV12-3 or TRBV12-4 to TRBJ1-5, with 10 bases matching TRBD1. This CDR3 has 16 amino acids. The trim removed 6 bases at V and 2 bases at J, leaving 7 bases unmatched. CDR3 coding DNA: TGTGCCAGCAGAAGAGCGGACAGGGGGGGCAATCAGCCCCAGCATTTT. Amino acids: CASRRADRGGNQPQHF.

In DNA, the CDR3 is TGCGCCAGCAGCTGGGACGGGGGAGGAGAGCAGTTCTTC. This sequence encodes CASSWDGGGEQFF. This chain links TRBV5-1 with TRBJ2-1, with D possibly being TRBD2 (6 bases). This CDR3 has 13 residues. Germline CDR1 reads SGHRS; CDR2 reads YFSETQ. V gave up 3 bases and J gave up 10 bases, with 14 bases separating them.

In DNA, the CDR3 is TGCGCCAGCAGCCTCGAAACGGACAGGGGGAATAATTCACCCCTCCACTTT. Translation gives CASSLETDRGNNSPLHF. The gene calls are TRBV4-1 and TRBJ1-6; 10 bases are a match to TRBD1. This CDR3 contains 17 residues. With V trimmed by 4 bases and J by 5 bases, 8 bases remained unmatched. CDR1 and CDR2 (germline): MGHRA, YSYEKL.

The V gene is TRBV3-1, the J gene TRBJ2-3, with 9 positions matching TRBD2. The V segment lost 0 bases and the J segment 10 bases; nucleotides outside the gene matches: 8. The CDR3 runs 15 residues. Germline loops: CDR1 LGHDT, CDR2 YNNKEL (reference sequence). DNA of the CDR3: TGTGCCAGCAGCCAAGATCACGCGCGGGGGGGGTCGCAGTATTTT. This codes for CASSQDHARGGSQYF.

The chain links TRBV20-1 to TRBJ1-5, with D maybe TRBD1 (5 bases). The V end was cut by 3 bases, the J end by 5 bases, with 11 bases between. Looked up from germline, CDR1 is DFQATT and CDR2 is SNEGSKA (reference sequence). The CDR3 consists of 13 residues. CDR3 residues: CSARTLGDQPQHF. The CDR3 DNA is TGCAGTGCTAGGACATTGGGGGATCAGCCCCAGCATTTT.

The chain couples TRBV7-2 to TRBJ2-3; TRBD1 aligns across 9 bases. Germline V CDR1 and CDR2: SGHTA, FQGNSA. Unmatched junction bases numbered 6, after V lost 5 bases and J lost 0 bases. The CDR3 extends over 16 amino acids. CDR3 DNA sequence: TGTGCCAGCAGCCATAGACAGGGGGGGAGCACAGATACGCAGTATTTT. Amino acids: CASSHRQGGSTDTQYF. The complete variable domain, with remaining parts taken from reference TRBV7-2 and TRBJ2-3, reads GAGVSQSPSNKVTEKGKDVELRCDPISGHTALYWYRQSLGQGLEFLIYFQGNSAPDKSGLPSDRFSAERTGGSVSTLTIQRTQQEDSAVYLCASSHRQGGSTDTQYFGPGTRLTVL.

The CDR3 DNA is TGTGCCAGCAGCGCGCGAACAGGGACCACAGATACGCAGTATTTT. It translates to CASSARTGTTDTQYF. The chain links TRBV9 to TRBJ2-3, with D maybe TRBD1 (6 bases). CDR3 length equals 15 residues. Trimming shortened V by 3 bases and J by 2 bases, and 13 bases separated the two germline ends. Germline-derived CDR1 and CDR2 are SGDLS and YYNGEE.

V and J are TRBV18 and TRBJ2-3; 8 bases agree with TRBD1. CDR3 length equals 17 residues. J gave up 3 bases and V 1 base, and 9 bases lay outside the gene matches. CDR1 is KGHSH and CDR2 is LQKENI in the germline V gene. CDR3: CASSPRPGGAGTDTQYF. The CDR3 coding sequence is TGTGCCAGCTCACCACGGCCAGGGGGCGCCGGAACAGATACGCAGTATTTT.

The genes are TRBV6-6 and TRBJ2-7; 9 bases align to TRBD1. CDR3 length: 13 amino acids. V dropped 7 bases and J dropped 5; count of bases not matched to a gene: 6. Germline CDR1 MNHNY, CDR2 SVGAGI (reference sequence). The chain's CDR3 is CASNGQGLNEQYF. The CDR3 nucleotides read TGTGCCAGCAACGGACAGGGGCTAAACGAGCAGTACTTC.

This chain links TRBV5-4 with TRBJ2-7, with unresolved D. V gave up 4 bases and J gave up 4 bases, with 15 bases separating them. This CDR3 region has 14 residues. Germline CDR1 SGHNT, CDR2 YYREEE (reference sequence). CDR3 in amino acids: CASSKPGPSYEQYF. The CDR3 nucleotides read TGTGCCAGCAGCAAGCCCGGGCCTTCATACGAGCAGTACTTC. The entire variable domain, with the rest obtained from reference TRBV5-4 and TRBJ2-7, is as follows: ETGVTQSPTHLIKTRGQQVTLRCSSQSGHNTVSWYQQALGQGPQFIFQYYREEENGRGNFPPRFSGLQFPNYSSELNVNALELDDSALYLCASSKPGPSYEQYFGPGTRLTVT.

The chain joins TRBV20-1 to TRBJ2-6; possible D gene TRBD1, 5 bases. In germline, CDR1 is DFQATT, CDR2 SNEGSKA (reference sequence). CDR3 length equals 14 residues. V dropped 6 bases and J dropped 2 bases, with 11 bases sitting between them. The CDR3 DNA reads TGCAGTGCCCTAGGGGTAACTGGGGCCAACGTCCTGACTTTC. Translation: CSALGVTGANVLTF.

The chain employs TRBV2 and TRBJ2-1; D remains unclear. CDR1 and CDR2 from the germline V gene are SNHLY and FYNNEI. The V end lost 4 bases, the J end lost 9 bases, and 10 bases lay between the germline ends. This CDR3 has 12 amino acids. The CDR3 DNA sequence: TGTGCCAGCAGTGTAATGGCCCTTGAGCAGTTCTTC. It yields the protein CASSVMALEQFF.